These T cell receptor beta chains were read from a single sample in a study of shared clonotypes between healthy human individuals. Libraries were prepared by immunoSEQ multiplex PCR; TCRdb keeps only in-frame clonotypes and omits some of them. Among approximately 600,000 clones listed, roughly 95% were seen once. Sequenced material: naive CD8+ T cells sorted from blood. Receptor source: a woman in her twenties or thirties in good health. Each CDR3 is given with its conserved first and last residue. D genes are given only for firm matches. Only part of the rows carry a size: once, few, many, or a class if the clone is expanded.

V gene	clone size	J gene	D gene	CDR3 protein	CDR3 DNA
TRBV28	.	TRBJ2-7	.	CASSLFMASEDLEQYF	TGTGCCAGCAGTTTGTTTATGGCTAGCGAAGACCTCGAGCAGTACTTC
TRBV27	.	TRBJ1-2	.	CASRGGGHYGYTF	TGTGCCAGCAGAGGTGGGGGACACTATGGCTACACCTTC
TRBV14	once	TRBJ2-3	.	CASSQDFIGADLRTDTQYF	TGTGCCAGCAGCCAAGATTTTATAGGGGCCGACCTAAGGACAGATACGCAGTATTTT
TRBV2	.	TRBJ1-1	.	CASSVLSTEAFF	TGTGCCAGCAGTGTGTTGTCAACTGAAGCTTTCTTT
TRBV9	.	TRBJ1-2	.	CASSSGVGLTFHGYTF	TGTGCCAGCAGCTCGGGGGTCGGGCTAACCTTCCATGGCTACACCTTC
TRBV25-1	.	TRBJ2-7	TRBD2	CASSESTSAPYEQYF	TGTGCCAGCAGTGAATCGACTAGCGCCCCCTACGAGCAGTACTTC
TRBV2	.	TRBJ2-7	TRBD1	CASRENTGGHEQYF	TGTGCCAGCAGGGAAAATACAGGGGGTCACGAGCAGTACTTC
TRBV29-1	.	TRBJ1-2	.	CSVDLAKVYYGYTF	TGCAGCGTTGATTTGGCCAAGGTTTACTATGGCTACACCTTC
TRBV19	.	TRBJ2-3	TRBD1	CASSTRDRDTDTQYF	TGTGCCAGTAGTACCCGGGACAGGGACACAGATACGCAGTATTTT
TRBV4-1	.	TRBJ2-7	.	CASSQPGTPPHEQYF	TGCGCCAGCAGCCAACCTGGGACTCCCCCCCACGAGCAGTACTTC
TRBV29-1	.	TRBJ2-3	TRBD2	CSVLGVLAGDADTQYF	TGCAGCGTTCTGGGGGTACTAGCGGGAGATGCAGATACGCAGTATTTT
TRBV19	.	TRBJ2-7	.	CASSISGGIQYEQYF	TGTGCCAGTAGTATTTCTGGCGGAATACAATACGAGCAGTACTTC
TRBV6-1	once	TRBJ2-1	.	CASRETSFNEQFF	TGTGCCAGCAGGGAGACTAGTTTCAATGAGCAGTTCTTC
TRBV7-8	.	TRBJ2-1	.	CASSSGLVNEQFF	TGTGCCAGCAGCTCGGGGCTAGTAAATGAGCAGTTCTTC
TRBV5-6	.	TRBJ2-1	TRBD2	CASSLVTSWTSIGIEQFF	TGTGCCAGCAGCTTAGTGACAAGTTGGACTAGCATTGGCATTGAGCAGTTCTTC
TRBV5-6	.	TRBJ1-2	.	CASSLEALYGYTF	TGTGCCAGCAGCTTGGAGGCCCTCTATGGCTACACCTTC
TRBV5-6	.	TRBJ2-7	.	CASSPGHSIYEQYF	TGTGCCAGCAGCCCGGGACACTCCATCTACGAGCAGTACTTC
TRBV11-2	.	TRBJ1-1	.	CASSLDPGMNTEAFF	TGTGCCAGCAGCTTAGATCCAGGAATGAACACTGAAGCTTTCTTT
TRBV19	.	TRBJ1-2	.	CASSSPLGNQGYTF	TGTGCCAGTAGTTCCCCACTGGGGAATCAAGGCTACACCTTC
TRBV27	.	TRBJ1-1	.	CASKSGMNTEAFF	TGTGCCAGCAAGTCAGGGATGAACACTGAAGCTTTCTTT
TRBV6-6	.	TRBJ1-1	TRBD1	CASSYVAGGAGTEAFF	TGTGCCAGCAGTTACGTGGCAGGGGGCGCGGGCACTGAAGCTTTCTTT
TRBV6-1	.	TRBJ2-7	.	CASSEAYFSSEQYF	TGTGCCAGCAGTGAAGCTTATTTTTCCTCCGAGCAGTACTTC
TRBV2	.	TRBJ1-2	.	CASSEGGVVGYTF	TGTGCCAGCAGTGAGGGAGGGGTGGTCGGCTACACCTTC
TRBV4-1	.	TRBJ2-7	TRBD2	CASSQVFSSGSPYEQYF	TGCGCCAGCAGCCAAGTTTTCAGTAGCGGGAGCCCCTACGAGCAGTACTTC
TRBV29-1	.	TRBJ2-7	TRBD2	CSADPSGSGYEQYF	TGCAGCGCCGATCCCAGCGGGAGTGGCTACGAGCAGTACTTC
TRBV19	.	TRBJ1-5	.	CASRRQEPSNQPQHF	TGTGCCAGTAGGCGACAGGAACCTAGCAATCAGCCCCAGCATTTT
TRBV19	.	TRBJ2-5	.	CATQNAGPQETQYF	TGTGCCACCCAGAACGCCGGACCGCAAGAGACCCAGTACTTC
TRBV19	.	TRBJ2-3	TRBD2	CAVSRGNYLKLAGGPCTDTQYF	TGTGCCGTATCCAGGGGAAACTATTTAAAACTAGCGGGAGGGCCGTGCACAGATACGCAGTATTTT
TRBV7-8	.	TRBJ1-5	.	CASSLAGLNQPQHF	TGTGCCAGCAGCTTAGCGGGGCTGAATCAGCCCCAGCATTTT
TRBV28	.	TRBJ2-3	.	CASTFRPWERTDTQYF	TGTGCCAGCACCTTTAGGCCCTGGGAGCGCACAGATACGCAGTATTTT
TRBV7-9	.	TRBJ2-1	.	CASSLVQKSSSYNEQFF	TGTGCCAGCAGCTTAGTTCAGAAATCGAGCTCCTACAATGAGCAGTTCTTC
TRBV7-9	.	TRBJ2-7	.	CASSPGTGYEQYF	TGTGCCAGCAGCCCAGGTACCGGCTACGAGCAGTACTTC
TRBV27	.	TRBJ2-7	TRBD2	CASSPSGSTYEQYF	TGTGCCAGCAGTCCCAGCGGGAGTACCTACGAGCAGTACTTC
TRBV29-1	once	TRBJ2-3	.	CSVAQGLTDTQYF	TGCAGCGTAGCTCAGGGGCTCACAGATACGCAGTATTTT
TRBV6-7	.	TRBJ2-6	.	CASSSLDLQSRANVLTF	TGTGCCAGCAGTAGTTTAGATTTACAAAGTCGGGCCAACGTCCTGACTTTC
TRBV11-3	.	TRBJ2-2	TRBD1	CASSLDAGTGVGGELFF	TGTGCCAGCAGCTTAGATGCCGGGACAGGGGTTGGCGGGGAGCTGTTTTTT
TRBV6-1	.	TRBJ1-2	.	CASWEILGGMDTF	TGTGCCAGCTGGGAAATACTGGGGGGCATGGACACCTTC
TRBV5-1	.	TRBJ2-7	TRBD1	CASSVGQTYEQYF	TGCGCCAGCAGCGTGGGACAGACCTACGAGCAGTACTTC
TRBV5-1	.	TRBJ2-7	TRBD2	CASSLPGTSGSYEQYF	TGCGCCAGCAGCTTGCCCGGGACTAGCGGATCCTACGAGCAGTACTTC
TRBV19	.	TRBJ2-5	TRBD1	CASSPRTGGVQETQYF	TGTGCCAGTAGTCCCCGGACAGGGGGGGTTCAAGAGACCCAGTACTTC
TRBV29-1	.	TRBJ2-5	.	CSGYLPGNQETQYF	TGCAGCGGTTACCTACCGGGGAATCAAGAGACCCAGTACTTC
TRBV25-1	.	TRBJ1-1	.	CASSDRRQGTNTEAFF	TGTGCCAGCAGTGATCGCCGTCAGGGGACGAACACTGAAGCTTTCTTT
TRBV5-6	once	TRBJ2-3	.	CASSFGGDTQYF	TGTGCCAGCAGCTTTGGAGGAGATACGCAGTATTTT
TRBV10-1	.	TRBJ2-7	.	CASSAGPTKWYEQYF	TGCGCCAGCAGCGCCGGACCGACCAAATGGTACGAGCAGTACTTC
TRBV4-1	.	TRBJ1-5	.	CASSPQRGSNQPQHF	TGCGCCAGCAGCCCCCAGAGAGGGAGCAATCAGCCCCAGCATTTT
TRBV27	.	TRBJ2-7	.	CASSILGAGEQYF	TGTGCCAGCTCGATACTAGGCGCGGGCGAGCAGTACTTC